These 5 T cell receptor beta chains were all obtained from the same sample, sequenced in a study of OX40 agonist ivuxolimab in advanced cancers. Produced via immunoSEQ multiplex PCR; TCRdb's table is partial and in-frame only. The sample has about 70,000 clones; 80% to 90% are singletons. The sample consisted of CD4+ or CD8+ T cells sorted from blood, taken in a trial of the OX40 agonist ivuxolimab. The receptors were gathered from an adult with an advanced solid tumor such as melanoma, head and neck, liver or kidney cancer.

This clone has a single count. V usage is TRBV30 and J usage is TRBJ2-7, with D maybe TRBD2 (6 bases). Trimming stripped 6 bases from V and 5 bases from J, with 17 bases between. Germline loops: CDR1 GTSNPN, CDR2 SVGIG (reference sequence). The CDR3 runs to 13 residues. The DNA for the CDR3 is TGTGCCTGCTTAAGGGGAGGAGAAAACGAGCAGTACTTC. It encodes CACLRGGENEQYF.

V and J are TRBV29-1 and TRBJ2-1, with D possibly matching TRBD1 (7 bases). The germline CDR1 and CDR2 sequences are SQVTM and ANQGSEA. The CDR3 runs to 14 residues. V lost 6 bases and J lost 7, with 19 bases in between. CDR3 in amino acids: CSVRRQEGANEQFF. The DNA for the CDR3 is TGCAGCGTCAGGAGACAGGAGGGGGCGAATGAGCAGTTCTTC.

V gene TRBV5-4 combines with J gene TRBJ2-5; 13 nucleotides align to TRBD2. The CDR3 has 16 residues. With V trimmed by 2 bases and J by 2 bases, 3 bases remained unmatched. The germline V gene has CDR1 SGHNT and CDR2 YYREEE (reference sequence). The CDR3 coding sequence is TGTGCCAGCAGCTTTGGACTAGCGGGAGAACAAGAGACCCAGTACTTC. Protein: CASSFGLAGEQETQYF.

The table lists this clone with a count of one. The gene calls are TRBV2 and TRBJ2-2; weak D call: TRBD1 (6 bases). Looked up from germline, CDR1 is SNHLY and CDR2 is FYNNEI. Trimming removed 2 bases from V and 2 bases from J, with 12 bases in between. CDR3 length: 16 residues. For the CDR3, the DNA is TGTGCCAGCAGTGAACAGGGGCCCCATAACACCGGGGAGCTGTTTTTT. Translating gives CASSEQGPHNTGELFF. The full variable domain, rest sourced from reference TRBV2 and TRBJ2-2, is EPEVTQTPSHQVTQMGQEVILRCVPISNHLYFYWYRQILGQKVEFLVSFYNNEISEKSEIFDDQFSVERPDGSNFTLKIRSTKLEDSAMYFCASSEQGPHNTGELFFGEGSRLTVL.

This chain links TRBV6-5 with TRBJ1-1; 7 bases are shared with TRBD1. CDR1 and CDR2 (germline): MNHEY, SVGAGI. The V and J ends lost 6 bases and 3 bases, in that order; junction bases with no gene match: 13. This CDR3 is built from 16 residues. The CDR3: CASRYRGLGKYTEAFF. The DNA of the CDR3 is TGTGCCAGCAGATACAGGGGCCTCGGGAAGTACACTGAAGCTTTCTTT.